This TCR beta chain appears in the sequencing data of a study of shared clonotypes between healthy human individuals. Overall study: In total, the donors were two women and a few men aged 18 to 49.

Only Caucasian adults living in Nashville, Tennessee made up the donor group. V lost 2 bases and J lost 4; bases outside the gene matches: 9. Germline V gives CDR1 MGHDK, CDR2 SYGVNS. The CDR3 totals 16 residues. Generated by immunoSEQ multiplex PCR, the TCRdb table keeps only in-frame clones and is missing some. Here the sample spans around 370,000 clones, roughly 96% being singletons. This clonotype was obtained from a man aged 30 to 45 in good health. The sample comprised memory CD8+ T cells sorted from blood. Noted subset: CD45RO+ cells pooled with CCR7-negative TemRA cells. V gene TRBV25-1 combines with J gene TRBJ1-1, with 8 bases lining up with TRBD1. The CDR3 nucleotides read TGTGCCAGCAGTGAAACAACCGGGACAGGATGCACTGAAGCTTTCTTT. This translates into CASSETTGTGCTEAFF.